The TCR beta chain described here comes from a study of shared clonotypes between healthy human individuals. Study-wide background: Each donor's CD8 memory used one plate, CD8 naive two, each CD4 subset three. Regarding the study as a whole: Naive CD4 clonotypes overlapped across a handful of donors at approximately 5.3%.

Measured with immunoSEQ multiplex PCR; TCRdb has only the in-frame clones, and not every one. The table lists over a million clones, approximately 98.5% of them singletons. Points on this clone: Its antigen remains unknown.

Free of recent acute infections or vaccinations, the donors were healthy HIV-negative adults. The receptor was isolated from a man between 25 and 39 years old in good health. The sample taken for sequencing was naive CD4+ T cells sorted from blood. The subset: CD45RA+ positively selected.

The CDR3 DNA sequence: TGTGCCAGCAGCTACAGGACAGGGAGACAATACGAGCAGTACTTC. It specifies CASSYRTGRQYEQYF. The chain uses TRBV7-6 and TRBJ2-7, with 8 bases fitting TRBD1. The CDR3 length is 15 residues. With V trimmed by 4 bases and J by 4 bases, 9 bases remained unmatched. The germline gives CDR1 SGHVS, CDR2 FNYEAQ.